This T cell receptor beta chain was obtained from a study of shared clonotypes between healthy human individuals. On the study more broadly: In total, the donors were a couple of women and a few men aged 18 to 49.

Here immunoSEQ multiplex PCR was the method, and the copy in TCRdb shows in-frame clones only, minus some. The sample has about 2 million clones; about 95% are singletons. This clone was found once. Positive CCR7 selection of CD45RO-negative cells yielded the naive CD8 cells, and terminally differentiated effector memory CD45RA+ cells were excluded. Free of recent acute infections or vaccinations, the donors were healthy HIV-negative adults. Every donor was a Caucasian adult from Nashville, Tennessee. Trimming cost V 0 bases and J 4 bases; bases outside gene matches: 9. The CDR3 covers 17 residues. CDR1 is MGHRA and CDR2 is YSYEKL in the germline V gene.

The rearrangement joins TRBV4-1 to TRBJ2-1, with 7 bases identical to TRBD2. This clonotype was sampled from a man between 18 and 35 years old in good health. Input material: naive CD8+ T cells sorted from blood. The CDR3 nucleotides read TGCGCCAGCAGCCAAGATTGGGGGGGAATTACATACAATGAGCAGTTCTTC. Protein sequence: CASSQDWGGITYNEQFF.